A selection of T cell receptor beta chains follows, all from one sample in a study of blood T cell repertoires in COVID-19. Method: immunoSEQ multiplex PCR; TCRdb's copy keeps in-frame clones and lacks some. Altogether roughly 63,000 clones are present, around 79% being singletons, with the ten largest covering more than 30%. The specimen was peripheral blood. The receptors shown here come from a human donor in a cohort sampled during active COVID-19. CDR3s leave out the opening cysteine and the closing phenylalanine or tryptophan. The D gene is left open where the match is weak.

v_gene | d_gene | CDR3aa
TRBV19 | TRBD1 | ASSKDRGETQY
TRBV7-6 | - | ASSPDGDSNQPQH
TRBV19 | TRBD2 | ASSTPSGSSYNEQF
TRBV6-2/TRBV6-3 | - | ASSQQVDTEAF
TRBV27 | - | ASRGGAGETQY
TRBV28 | - | ASSLGPQGQPQH
TRBV7-8 | TRBD2 | ASRRAGVGGELF
TRBV5-1 | TRBD1 | ASSPGTARLGYT
TRBV19 | - | ASSIGGNSPLH
TRBV19 | - | ASIEKVGGPYEQY
TRBV7-9 | TRBD1 | ASSLPTGPYEQY
TRBV7-3 | - | ASSRITGETQY
TRBV2 | - | ASRREQETQY
TRBV9 | TRBD2 | ASSDGTSGRPVHNEQF
TRBV2 | TRBD2 | ASMKREGPNEQF
TRBV5-4 | - | ASSLGGPVRGSTDTQY
TRBV2 | TRBD2 | ASGRTSGRHTGELF
TRBV5-5 | - | ASSARAPAGGATVSTEAF
TRBV28 | TRBD1 | ASSSGTGIDEQY
TRBV6-1 | TRBD2 | ASSENLGLAAREQF
TRBV28 | - | ASSPLTDRQPQH
TRBV7-6 | TRBD2 | ASSSLGGSSYNEQF
TRBV6-4 | - | ASSPSQAANYGYT
TRBV18 | TRBD1 | ASRDSNEQF
TRBV11-3 | - | ASSLRGTPNSEQY
TRBV6-5 | TRBD1 | ASSYRQGISEQF
TRBV2 | - | ASSSYTGRQETQY
TRBV6-5 | - | ASSLSANGGELF
TRBV19 | - | ASSTGTGGGLAGISTDTQY
TRBV3-1/TRBV3-2 | TRBD1 | ASNRGGDRANTIY
TRBV4-1 | - | ASRGWQGLTGELF
TRBV19 | TRBD2 | ASSAQLAGAYNEQF
TRBV19 | TRBD2 | ASSIEGLAVLSSYNEQF
TRBV15 | TRBD1 | ATSRDWAGGREQY
TRBV5-1 | - | ASSRDRPSTDTQY
TRBV29-1 | TRBD2 | SVPGLARETQY
TRBV6-2/TRBV6-3 | - | ASSYSTETYQETQY
TRBV20-1 | TRBD2 | SASGRELGIGYEQY
TRBV9 | TRBD1 | ASSAGTVSNEQF
TRBV12-2 | - | ASRLCGTSEGEQF
TRBV11-3 | TRBD2 | ASSLDGLAGGQETQY
TRBV7-3 | - | ASSLGGAEAF
TRBV6-5 | - | ASSLTQGSRVTQY
TRBV5-1 | - | ASSLKGYRTDTQY
TRBV27 | TRBD2 | ASAKLAGGGGANVLT
TRBV9 | - | ASSVEQKNSPLH
TRBV6-5 | TRBD2 | ASSWGLAGAGEQY
TRBV11-2 | - | ASSRVGTGIRGNTIY
TRBV6-5 | - | ASTMGGAGDTQY
TRBV18 | TRBD1 | ASSRRQGRNYEQY
TRBV12-5 | - | ASGLGGEKLF
TRBV18 | TRBD2 | ASSPVGRGTQNTGELF
TRBV11-2 | TRBD2 | ASSLAGSGSYEQF
TRBV7-2 | - | ASSLGRSYEQY
TRBV6-2/TRBV6-3 | - | ASSYVMREQY